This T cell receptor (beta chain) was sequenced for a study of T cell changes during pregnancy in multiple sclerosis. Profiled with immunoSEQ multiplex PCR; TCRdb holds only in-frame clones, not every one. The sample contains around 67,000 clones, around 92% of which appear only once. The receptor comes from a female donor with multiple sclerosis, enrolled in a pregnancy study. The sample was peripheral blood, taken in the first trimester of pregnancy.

In nucleotides, the CDR3 is TGCGCCAGCAGCTTGGGTCGCCGGGACAGGGTTTCAGATACGCAGTATTTT. Its protein product is CASSLGRRDRVSDTQYF. The chain has TRBV5-1 and TRBJ2-3; TRBD1 matches 9 bases. V lost 0 bases and J lost 4; bases outside the gene matches: 9. The CDR3 runs to 17 residues. Germline V gives CDR1 SGHRS, CDR2 YFSETQ.